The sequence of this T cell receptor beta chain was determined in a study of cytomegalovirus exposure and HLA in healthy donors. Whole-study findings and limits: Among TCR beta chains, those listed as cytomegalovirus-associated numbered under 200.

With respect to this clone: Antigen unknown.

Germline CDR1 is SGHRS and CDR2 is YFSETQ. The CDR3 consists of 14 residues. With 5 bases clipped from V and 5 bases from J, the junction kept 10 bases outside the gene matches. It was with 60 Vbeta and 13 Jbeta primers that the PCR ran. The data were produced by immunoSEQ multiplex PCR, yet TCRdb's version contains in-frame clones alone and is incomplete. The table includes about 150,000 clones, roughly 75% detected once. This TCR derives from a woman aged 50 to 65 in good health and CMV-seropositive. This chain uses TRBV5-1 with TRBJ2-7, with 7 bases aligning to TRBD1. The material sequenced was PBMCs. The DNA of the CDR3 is TGCGCCAGCAGAACCGGGACAGCTTTCGACGAGCAGTACTTC. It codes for CASRTGTAFDEQYF.